The 18 T cell receptor beta chains below come from one sample, sequenced in a study of T and B cells in COVID-19 patients. From blood, roughly 220-550 ng of genomic DNA served as TRB template. TRB rearrangements were amplified by multiplex PCR with BIOMED2 TRB-A/B primers. TCRdb redid the calling of the multiplex PCR reads with MiXCR, one entry per CDR3 protein. The data contain over 7,000 distinct CDR3 sequences, 22% of them singletons. The sequenced sample consisted of blood. The receptors shown here come from a human donor who had recovered from COVID-19.

This clonotype is labeled as medium-sized. The chain employs TRBV19 and TRBJ1-2, with D possibly TRBD1 on 6 matching bases. Trimming stripped 8 bases from V and 6 bases from J, with 19 bases between. CDR3 length: 14 amino acids. CDR1 and CDR2 from the germline V gene are LNHDA and SQIVND (reference sequence). The CDR3 is CASRPRGRGNGYTF. DNA of the CDR3: TGTGCCAGTCGCCCTCGCGGCAGGGGTAATGGCTACACCTTC. Complete variable domain (other parts from reference TRBV19 and TRBJ1-2): DGGITQSPKYLFRKEGQNVTLSCEQNLNHDAMYWYRQDPGQGLRLIYYSQIVNDFQKGDIAEGYSVSREKKESFPLTVTSAQKNPTAFYLCASRPRGRGNGYTFGSGTRLTVV.

In its sample, this clonotype is medium-sized (0.01 to 0.1%). The chain has TRBV19 and TRBJ1-2, with D maybe TRBD1 (5 bases). This CDR3 has 15 amino acids. The V gene lost 3 bases and the J gene lost 4 bases, with 15 bases spanning the gap. Germline V gives CDR1 LNHDA, CDR2 SQIVND (reference sequence). For the CDR3, the DNA is TGTGCCAGTAGTATCGGACAAGGCTGGACCTATGGCTACACCTTC. As protein: CASSIGQGWTYGYTF.

This clonotype is classed as medium-sized (0.01 to 0.1%). J is TRBJ2-2 and V is TRBV19; no reliable D call. The CDR3 is 14 amino acids. V lost 3 bases and J lost 3, with 8 bases in between. Germline CDR1 is LNHDA and CDR2 is SQIVND (reference sequence). The CDR3 bases are TGTGCCAGTAGTATCGGCCAGTACACCGGGGAGCTGTTTTTT. Protein sequence: CASSIGQYTGELFF.

This clonotype has just one count. The V and J genes are TRBV11-1 and TRBJ2-4; the match to TRBD2 covers 9 bases. The CDR3 covers 15 residues. Trimming cost V 5 bases and J 0 bases; bases outside gene matches: 2. Germline CDR1 is SGHAT and CDR2 is FQDESV (reference sequence). The CDR3 reads CASSPSGVAKNIQYF. The CDR3 nucleotides read TGTGCCAGCAGCCCTAGCGGGGTAGCCAAAAACATTCAGTACTTC.

This chain uses TRBV7-6 with TRBJ1-1; D gene ambiguous. CDR1 and CDR2 (germline): SGHVS, FNYEAQ. The V and J ends lost 3 bases and 1 base respectively, with 9 bases between them. The CDR3 totals 14 residues. The CDR3 DNA sequence: TGTGCCAGCAGCTTCGGGAAGGGGAACACTGAAGCTTTCTTT. Protein product: CASSFGKGNTEAFF.

This clonotype was seen a few times. The J gene is TRBJ1-3, the V gene TRBV11-1; TRBD1 is a possible D gene (6 bases). CDR1 and CDR2 from the germline V gene are SGHAT and FQDESV (reference sequence). The CDR3 has 15 residues. V lost 3 bases, J lost 2 bases, and 11 bases lay in between. This CDR3 reads CASSLGQGTGNTIYF. The CDR3 bases are TGTGCCAGCAGCTTGGGTCAGGGGACTGGAAACACCATATATTTT.

This clonotype is labeled as medium-sized (0.01 to 0.1%). The chain joins TRBV19 to TRBJ1-3; D not certain. The V gene lost 7 bases and the J gene lost 0 bases, with 7 bases spanning the gap. The CDR3 runs to 13 residues. From germline, CDR1 is LNHDA and CDR2 SQIVND (reference sequence). In nucleotides, the CDR3 is TGTGCCAGTACCTGGACCTCTGGAAACACCATATATTTT. Encoded protein: CASTWTSGNTIYF.

This clonotype was picked up a small number of times. The V and J genes are TRBV20-1 and TRBJ2-5; the D gene is possibly TRBD2 (7 bases). Germline V gene sequence: CDR1 DFQATT, CDR2 SNEGSKA (reference sequence). V lost 6 bases and J 7 bases, leaving 18 bases between the germline ends. The CDR3 has 13 residues. CDR3 protein: CSAPWGGAVTQYF. DNA of the CDR3: TGCAGTGCCCCGTGGGGGGGCGCGGTGACCCAGTACTTC.

Ten or more counts support this clonotype. The chain employs TRBV12-3 or TRBV12-4 and TRBJ1-3; possible D gene TRBD1, 5 bases. The V and J ends lost 6 bases and 3 bases respectively, with 12 bases between them. CDR3 length equals 14 residues. The DNA of the CDR3 is TGTGCCAGCAGCCCGGGGGGTCGTGGAAACACCATATATTTT. Translating it yields CASSPGGRGNTIYF.

In its sample, this clonotype is medium-sized. This chain connects TRBV19 to TRBJ2-6; D call uncertain. The CDR3 loop spans 15 amino acids. V gave up 3 bases and J gave up 0 bases, with 6 bases separating them. The germline V gene encodes CDR1 LNHDA and CDR2 SQIVND (reference sequence). The CDR3 DNA sequence: TGTGCCAGTAGTATTTCTCCCTCTGGGGCCAACGTCCTGACTTTC. Translated: CASSISPSGANVLTF.

J is TRBJ2-5 and V is TRBV28, with D tentatively TRBD1 or TRBD2 (5 bases each). Germline V gene sequence: CDR1 MDHEN, CDR2 SYDVKM. Between the trimmed V and J ends, which lost 8 bases and 0 bases, there was a span of 16 bases. This CDR3 contains 15 residues. The CDR3: CASRGGSANQETQYF. The CDR3 DNA follows: TGTGCCAGCCGTGGGGGTTCAGCGAACCAAGAGACCCAGTACTTC.

This clonotype is categorized as medium-sized. This rearrangement joins TRBV6-5 to TRBJ2-7; 7 bases fit TRBD2. V dropped 0 bases and J dropped 5; count of bases not matched to a gene: 7. The CDR3 spans 15 residues. Germline CDR1 and CDR2: MNHEY and SVGAGI. CDR3 coding DNA: TGTGCCAGCAGTTACTCCTGGGAGGGAGAAGACGAGCAGTACTTC. The encoded protein is CASSYSWEGEDEQYF.

By proportion, this clonotype is medium-sized. V and J are TRBV10-3 and TRBJ2-2; 7 bases map to TRBD2. The CDR3 is made up of 13 amino acids. With 6 bases clipped from V and 5 bases from J, the junction kept 3 bases outside the gene matches. Germline values: CDR1 ENHRY, CDR2 SYGVKD. The CDR3 spells CAIRGEGTGELFF. CDR3 bases: TGTGCCATCAGGGGGGAGGGAACCGGGGAGCTGTTTTTT.

This chain uses TRBV6-6 with TRBJ2-7; TRBD1 matches 7 bases. The CDR3 is 15 residues long. J lost 2 bases, V lost 6 bases, and 10 bases had no gene match. Germline lookup yields CDR1 MNHNY and CDR2 SVGAGI (reference sequence). CDR3 sequence reads: CASSRRAGTAYEQYF. DNA for the CDR3: TGTGCCAGCAGCCGGAGAGCCGGGACAGCCTACGAGCAGTACTTC.

This clonotype showed up just a few times. The chain has TRBV6-5 and TRBJ2-7, with D possibly called TRBD1 or TRBD2 (5 bases each). Trimming shortened V by 6 bases and J by 2 bases, and 17 bases separated the two germline ends. The CDR3 runs to 15 residues. CDR1 and CDR2 from the germline V gene are MNHEY and SVGAGI. The CDR3 DNA reads TGTGCCAGCAGACAGAACCGGGACGGGCCCTACGAGCAGTACTTC. This gives the protein CASRQNRDGPYEQYF.

By share, this clonotype ranks as medium-sized. This chain uses TRBV19 with TRBJ2-2; TRBD1 might be the D (6 bases). The CDR3 consists of 14 residues. Between the trimmed V and J ends, which lost 2 bases and 6 bases, there was a span of 10 bases. The germline V gene encodes CDR1 LNHDA and CDR2 SQIVND (reference sequence). CDR3 nucleotides: TGTGCCAGTAGTATAAACAGGGCTCCCGGGGAGCTGTTTTTT. Its translation: CASSINRAPGELFF.

In this sample, this clonotype turned up a few times. The rearrangement links TRBV12-3 or TRBV12-4 to TRBJ2-1; D call uncertain. V was pared by 6 bases and J by 0 bases, with 9 bases between. The CDR3 sequence is 14 residues long. CDR3 in amino acids: CASRTPSSYNEQFF. The CDR3 nucleotides read TGTGCCAGCAGAACTCCGAGCTCCTACAATGAGCAGTTCTTC.

This clonotype has only a few counts. The CDR3 nucleotides read TGCGCCAGCAGCTTGGCCGGAAGGCCAGTCACAGATACGCAGTATTTT. Its translation: CASSLAGRPVTDTQYF. The V gene is TRBV5-1, the J gene TRBJ2-3; D is undetermined. This CDR3 is 16 amino acids long. V lost 0 bases to trimming and J lost 2 bases, with 13 bases between them. Looked up from germline, CDR1 is SGHRS and CDR2 is YFSETQ.